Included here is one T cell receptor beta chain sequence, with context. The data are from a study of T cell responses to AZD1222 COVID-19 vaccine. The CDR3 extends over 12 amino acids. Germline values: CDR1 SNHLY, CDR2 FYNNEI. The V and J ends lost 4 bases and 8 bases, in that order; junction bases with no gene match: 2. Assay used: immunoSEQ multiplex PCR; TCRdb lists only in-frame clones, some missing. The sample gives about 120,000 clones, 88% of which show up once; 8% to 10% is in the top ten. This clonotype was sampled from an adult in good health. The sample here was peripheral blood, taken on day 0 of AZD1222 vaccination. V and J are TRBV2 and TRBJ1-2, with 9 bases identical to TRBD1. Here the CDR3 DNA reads TGTGCCAGCAGTGGGACAGGGGTCGGCTACACCTTC. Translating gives CASSGTGVGYTF.